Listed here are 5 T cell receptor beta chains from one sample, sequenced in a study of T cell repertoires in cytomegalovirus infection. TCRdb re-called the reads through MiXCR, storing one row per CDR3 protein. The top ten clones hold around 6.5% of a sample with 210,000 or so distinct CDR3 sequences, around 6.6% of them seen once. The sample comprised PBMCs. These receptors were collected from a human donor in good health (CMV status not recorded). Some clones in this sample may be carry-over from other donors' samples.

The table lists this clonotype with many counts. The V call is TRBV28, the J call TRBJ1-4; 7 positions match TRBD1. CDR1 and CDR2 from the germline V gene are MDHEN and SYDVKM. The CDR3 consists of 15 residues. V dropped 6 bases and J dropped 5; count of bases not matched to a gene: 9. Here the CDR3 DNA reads TGTGCCAGCAGCCAATACAGGGGCGCCAATGAAAAACTGTTTTTT. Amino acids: CASSQYRGANEKLFF. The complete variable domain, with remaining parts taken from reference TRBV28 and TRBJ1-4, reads DVKVTQSSRYLVKRTGEKVFLECVQDMDHENMFWYRQDPGLGLRLIYFSYDVKMKEKGDIPEGYSVSREKKERFSLILESASTNQTSMYLCASSQYRGANEKLFFGSGTQLSVL.

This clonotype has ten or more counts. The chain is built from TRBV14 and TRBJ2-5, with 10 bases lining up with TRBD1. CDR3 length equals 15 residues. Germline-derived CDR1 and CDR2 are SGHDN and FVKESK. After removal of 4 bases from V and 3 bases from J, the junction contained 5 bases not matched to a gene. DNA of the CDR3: TGTGCCAGCAGCCTTCGGACAGGGGGTAAAGAGACCCAGTACTTC. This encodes CASSLRTGGKETQYF.

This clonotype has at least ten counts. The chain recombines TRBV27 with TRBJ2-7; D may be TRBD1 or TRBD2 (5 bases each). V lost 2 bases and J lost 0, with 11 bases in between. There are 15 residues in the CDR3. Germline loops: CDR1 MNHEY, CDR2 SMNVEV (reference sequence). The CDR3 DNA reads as TGTGCCAGCAGTTTAAGACCAGGGAGCTCCTACGAGCAGTACTTC. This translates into CASSLRPGSSYEQYF.

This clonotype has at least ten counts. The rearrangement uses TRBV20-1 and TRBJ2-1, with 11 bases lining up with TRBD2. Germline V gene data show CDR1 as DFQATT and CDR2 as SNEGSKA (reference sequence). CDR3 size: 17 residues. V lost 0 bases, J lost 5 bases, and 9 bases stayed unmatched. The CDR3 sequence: CSARDLKLAGADNEQFF. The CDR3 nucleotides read TGCAGTGCTAGAGATCTGAAACTAGCGGGGGCCGACAATGAGCAGTTCTTC.

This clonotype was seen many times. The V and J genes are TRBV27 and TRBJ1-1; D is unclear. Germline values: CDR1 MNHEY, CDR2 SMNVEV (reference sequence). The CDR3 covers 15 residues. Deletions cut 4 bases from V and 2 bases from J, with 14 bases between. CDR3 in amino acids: CASSWGGLQNTEAFF. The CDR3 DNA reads TGTGCCAGCAGTTGGGGAGGCCTCCAAAACACTGAAGCTTTCTTT.